These 32 T cell receptor beta chains were all obtained from the same sample, sequenced in a study of T-cell memory formation after mild COVID-19. TCRdb called the 5' RACE reads again in MiXCR, with one record for every CDR3 protein. The data contain more than 350,000 distinct CDR3 sequences, 16% of them singletons. The source material was PBMCs or a T cell subset sorted from them (not recorded which). These receptors came from a young man who had mild COVID-19 (a few samples of this study predate the infection). Cell type and time point are not known.

The chain employs TRBV28 and TRBJ1-5; no firm D call. Trimming took off 6 bases at V and 6 bases at J, with 9 bases between the two ends. CDR1 is MDHEN, CDR2 SYDVKM, per germline. The CDR3 runs 12 residues. CDR3: CASRFRSQPQHF. CDR3 nucleotides: TGTGCCAGCAGGTTTCGGAGTCAGCCCCAGCATTTT.

This chain uses TRBV29-1 with TRBJ1-2, with D possibly matching TRBD1 (5 bases). V was pared by 7 bases and J by 8 bases, with 14 bases between. The CDR3 loop spans 11 amino acids. Germline values: CDR1 SQVTM, CDR2 ANQGSEA. The CDR3 spells CSARAVNGYTF. In nucleotides, the CDR3 is TGCAGCGCCAGGGCGGTGAACGGCTACACCTTC.

The V and J genes are TRBV11-2 and TRBJ2-3; TRBD2 matches 12 bases. The CDR3 runs to 18 residues. V lost 0 bases and J lost 0; bases outside the gene matches: 4. CDR1 and CDR2 (germline): SGHAT, FQNNGV. The CDR3 nucleotides are TGTGCCAGCAGCTTAGATGGACTAGCGGGGTCTAGCACAGATACGCAGTATTTT. This sequence encodes CASSLDGLAGSSTDTQYF.

In its sample, this clonotype was seen a few times. The rearrangement uses TRBV5-1 and TRBJ2-5; TRBD1 is a possible D gene (6 bases). Germline V gene lookup returns CDR1 SGHRS and CDR2 YFSETQ. The CDR3 contains 14 residues. V lost 3 bases and J 5 bases, leaving 14 bases between the germline ends. CDR3 in amino acids: CASSSRDTEETQYF. In nucleotides, the CDR3 is TGCGCCAGCAGCTCTAGGGACACCGAGGAGACCCAGTACTTC.

There are a few counts of this clonotype. This chain connects TRBV5-4 to TRBJ2-1; 9 bases are shared with TRBD2. V was pared by 0 bases and J by 8 bases, with 9 bases of the junction left unmatched. The CDR3 is 16 amino acids. CDR1 is SGHNT, CDR2 YYREEE, per germline (reference sequence). CDR3 amino acids: CASSLVAGGSPHEQFF. In nucleotides, the CDR3 is TGTGCCAGCAGCTTGGTGGCGGGAGGGTCGCCCCATGAGCAGTTCTTC. The whole variable domain, filled in from reference TRBV5-4 and TRBJ2-1, reads ETGVTQSPTHLIKTRGQQVTLRCSSQSGHNTVSWYQQALGQGPQFIFQYYREEENGRGNFPPRFSGLQFPNYSSELNVNALELDDSALYLCASSLVAGGSPHEQFFGPGTRLTVL.

The sample holds many counts of this clonotype. The chain combines TRBV20-1 with TRBJ2-3, with 12 nucleotides matching TRBD1. V lost 5 bases and J lost 5; bases outside the gene matches: 14. Germline CDR1 and CDR2: DFQATT and SNEGSKA (reference sequence). The CDR3 is made up of 17 amino acids. The CDR3 here is CSAAGLGTGGRRDTQYF. CDR3 in DNA: TGCAGTGCTGCAGGTCTCGGGACAGGGGGCCGGAGAGATACGCAGTATTTT.

This clonotype has only a few counts. The chain is built from TRBV4-1 and TRBJ2-7, with D uncertain. Trimming cost V 1 base and J 0 bases, with 10 bases left between them. The CDR3 contains 15 residues. The germline CDR1 and CDR2 sequences are MGHRA and YSYEKL. CDR3 sequence reads: CASSQVVASSYEQYV. The CDR3 DNA reads TGCGCCAGCAGCCAAGTAGTCGCGAGCTCCTACGAGCAGTACGTC.

In this sample, this clonotype turned up many times. The rearrangement links TRBV5-6 to TRBJ1-2; no firm D call. The germline V gene encodes CDR1 SGHDT and CDR2 YYEEEE. The CDR3 length is 15 residues. V lost 0 bases, J lost 7 bases, and 16 bases lay in between. The CDR3 loop is CASSLELHFLGGYTF. In DNA, the CDR3 is TGTGCCAGCAGCTTGGAACTACACTTTCTGGGTGGCTACACCTTC.

This clonotype was recorded a few times. The chain joins TRBV3-1 to TRBJ1-2; unclear D gene. Trimming took off 3 bases at V and 4 bases at J, with 12 bases between the two ends. CDR1 is LGHDT, CDR2 YNNKEL, per germline (reference sequence). The CDR3 loop spans 14 amino acids. The CDR3 loop is CASSHLKGSYGYTF. DNA of the CDR3: TGTGCCAGCAGCCATCTAAAGGGCTCCTATGGCTACACCTTC. The entire variable domain, with the rest obtained from reference TRBV3-1 and TRBJ1-2, is as follows: DTAVSQTPKYLVTQMGNDKSIKCEQNLGHDTMYWYKQDSKKFLKIMFSYNNKELIINETVPNRFSPKSPDKAHLNLHINSLELGDSAVYFCASSHLKGSYGYTFGSGTRLTVV.

At least ten counts were recorded for this clonotype. The chain uses TRBV7-8 and TRBJ1-1; D gene ambiguous. V gave up 5 bases and J gave up 1 base, with 11 bases separating them. CDR3 length equals 14 residues. Per germline, CDR1 SGHVS and CDR2 FQNEAQ. Here the CDR3 DNA reads TGTGCCAGCAGCAGGAGGGCGGCGAACACTGAAGCTTTCTTT. The encoded protein is CASSRRAANTEAFF. Full variable domain (remainder filled in from reference TRBV7-8 and TRBJ1-1): GAGVSQSPRYKVAKRGQDVALRCDPISGHVSLFWYQQALGQGPEFLTYFQNEAQLDKSGLPSDRFFAERPEGSVSTLKIQRTQQEDSAVYLCASSRRAANTEAFFGQGTRLTVV.

The V call is TRBV7-2, the J call TRBJ1-2; D ambiguous. CDR1 and CDR2 (germline): SGHTA, FQGNSA. The CDR3 totals 13 residues. Trimming took off 7 bases at V and 1 base at J, with 10 bases between the two ends. In DNA form, the CDR3 reads TGTGCCAGCACCCGAGGGAGTAACTATGGCTACACCTTC. It translates to CASTRGSNYGYTF.

This chain connects TRBV5-1 to TRBJ1-4, with 8 bases matching TRBD1. Germline assignment: CDR1 SGHRS and CDR2 YFSETQ. The CDR3 covers 14 residues. V trimming: 3 bases; J trimming: 4 bases; junction bases outside the gene matches: 2. The CDR3 is CASSSDRVNEKLFF. CDR3 nucleotide sequence: TGCGCCAGCAGCTCGGACAGGGTTAATGAAAAACTGTTTTTT.

This clonotype turned up a few times. The germline gene is not matched at one end of the junction; a read error may be the cause. The V call is TRBV6-5, the J call TRBJ2-5; 7 bases match TRBD1. This CDR3 comprises 13 residues. The germline V gene encodes CDR1 MNHEY and CDR2 SVGAGI. Here the CDR3 reads CASSYPGTEAQYF. DNA of the CDR3: TGTGCCAGCAGTTACCCTGGGACAGAGGCCCAGTACTTC.

This clonotype appeared a single time. The rearrangement uses TRBV6-1 and TRBJ1-2; TRBD1 is a possible D gene (5 bases). The CDR3 length is 15 residues. Germline CDR1 MNHNS, CDR2 SASEGT. The V gene lost 2 bases and the J gene lost 0 bases, with 10 bases spanning the gap. Written as DNA, the CDR3 is TGTGCCAGCAGTGAACCCACGGGACCTAACTATGGCTACACCTTC. Amino acids: CASSEPTGPNYGYTF.

The V gene is TRBV25-1, the J gene TRBJ2-7; D is uncertain. The CDR3 length is 15 residues. Trimming took 6 bases from V and 0 from J, leaving 15 bases between them. Germline CDR1 and CDR2: MGHDK and SYGVNS. The CDR3 DNA sequence: TGTGCCAGCAGCCGGGCGACGATGAGCTCCTACGAGCAGTACTTC. This codes for CASSRATMSSYEQYF.

This clonotype was recorded once. This chain uses TRBV2 with TRBJ1-1; D remains ambiguous. V lost 6 bases and J 4 bases, leaving 12 bases between the germline ends. This CDR3 region has 13 residues. CDR1 is SNHLY and CDR2 is FYNNEI in the germline V gene. The CDR3 loop is CASRFREGTEAFF. DNA for the CDR3: TGTGCCAGCAGGTTTAGGGAGGGCACTGAAGCTTTCTTT. Full variable domain (rest looked up from reference TRBV2 and TRBJ1-1): EPEVTQTPSHQVTQMGQEVILRCVPISNHLYFYWYRQILGQKVEFLVSFYNNEISEKSEIFDDQFSVERPDGSNFTLKIRSTKLEDSAMYFCASRFREGTEAFFGQGTRLTVV.

There are a few counts of this clonotype. This chain connects TRBV20-1 to TRBJ1-2, with 8 bases matching TRBD1. In germline, CDR1 is DFQATT, CDR2 SNEGSKA (reference sequence). This CDR3 has 14 amino acids. V trimming: 0 bases; J trimming: 4 bases; junction bases outside the gene matches: 4. Here the CDR3 reads CSARETGGFYGYTF. CDR3 DNA sequence: TGCAGTGCTAGAGAAACAGGGGGATTCTATGGCTACACCTTC.

The chain has TRBV7-2 and TRBJ2-2; TRBD2 is a possible D gene (7 bases). Germline values: CDR1 SGHTA, CDR2 FQGNSA. Trimming stripped 5 bases from V and 6 bases from J, with 19 bases between. The CDR3 runs to 16 residues. CDR3 sequence (DNA): TGTGCCAGCAGCCAAAGGGGGGGAAGCTTTGCCGGGGAGCTGTTTTTT. Translated: CASSQRGGSFAGELFF.

V gene TRBV7-2 combines with J gene TRBJ2-1; 9 bases match TRBD2. This CDR3 has 18 residues. J was trimmed by 8 bases and V by 5 bases; bases with no gene match: 19. CDR1 SGHTA and CDR2 FQGNSA come from the germline V gene. The CDR3 DNA reads as TGTGCCAGCAGCCGGTCCCTAGCGGGGTTAGTACATTTCCATGAGCAGTTCTTC. Translation: CASSRSLAGLVHFHEQFF.

The chain couples TRBV29-1 to TRBJ2-1; 10 nucleotides align to TRBD1. Germline trimming cut 3 bases from V and 1 base from J; bases unmatched to any gene: 12. The CDR3 runs to 18 residues. Germline V gene lookup returns CDR1 SQVTM and CDR2 ANQGSEA. Written as DNA, the CDR3 is TGCAGCGTTGATCGTACCGGGACAGGGGTAGGTTCCTACAATGAGCAGTTCTTC. It encodes CSVDRTGTGVGSYNEQFF.

The rearrangement joins TRBV6-1 to TRBJ2-1; either TRBD1 or TRBD2 may fit D (5 bases each). Germline CDR1 MNHNS, CDR2 SASEGT. The CDR3 loop spans 15 amino acids. V dropped 2 bases and J dropped 9 bases, with 17 bases sitting between them. The CDR3 spells CASSELGDTGSEQFF. The CDR3 DNA follows: TGTGCCAGCAGTGAACTGGGGGATACAGGAAGTGAGCAGTTCTTC.

This clonotype was counted at least ten times. This chain uses TRBV18 with TRBJ2-3; tentative D call: TRBD2 (5 bases). Germline V gives CDR1 KGHSH, CDR2 LQKENI. Trimming took 3 bases from V and 3 from J, leaving 10 bases between them. The CDR3 length is 14 residues. The CDR3 DNA reads TGTGCCAGCTCACCCACTAGGTCAACAGATACGCAGTATTTT. Its translation: CASSPTRSTDTQYF.

This clonotype was seen only a few times. The V call is TRBV10-3, the J call TRBJ2-3; perhaps TRBD1 as D (6 bases). V lost 7 bases to trimming and J lost 6 bases, with 17 bases between them. The CDR3 sequence is 14 residues long. Germline V gene lookup returns CDR1 ENHRY and CDR2 SYGVKD. The DNA for the CDR3 is TGTGCCATCACCCAGGACAGCCTCTCGGATACGCAGTATTTT. Amino acid sequence: CAITQDSLSDTQYF.

In its sample, this clonotype was seen many times. The gene calls are TRBV6-5 and TRBJ2-5, with D possibly being TRBD1 (5 bases). Per germline, CDR1 MNHEY and CDR2 SVGAGI. The CDR3 loop spans 14 amino acids. V lost 2 bases to trimming and J lost 10 bases, with 17 bases between them. The CDR3 nucleotides read TGTGCCAGCAGTTACGAAAGACAGACCCCGTTCCAGTACTTC. Translated: CASSYERQTPFQYF.

This sequence joins TRBV7-2 and TRBJ1-2; D gene unclear. V was shortened by 1 base and J by 1 base, with 10 bases between the two germline ends. The CDR3 spans 15 residues. CDR1 and CDR2 from the germline V gene are SGHTA and FQGNSA. The CDR3 nucleotides read TGTGCCAGCAGCTTAGTGTCAGACGGTAACTATGGCTACACCTTC. Residues: CASSLVSDGNYGYTF.

The V gene is TRBV12-3 or TRBV12-4, the J gene TRBJ2-2; D unclear. V lost 6 bases and J lost 0, with 14 bases in between. The CDR3 sequence is 16 residues long. The CDR3 protein is CASRTSALANTGELFF. In DNA, the CDR3 is TGTGCCAGCAGGACCTCGGCACTTGCGAACACCGGGGAGCTGTTTTTT.

V gene TRBV10-3 combines with J gene TRBJ2-2, with 12 bases fitting TRBD1. Trimming took 4 bases from V and 0 from J; bases not matched to a gene: 12. This CDR3 is 20 amino acids long. The germline V gene has CDR1 ENHRY and CDR2 SYGVKD. DNA for the CDR3: TGTGCCATCAGTGCCCCGGCCGGGACAGGGGGCCCCACGAACACCGGGGAGCTGTTTTTT. Translation gives CAISAPAGTGGPTNTGELFF.

In this sample, this clonotype turned up a few times. The chain joins TRBV28 to TRBJ2-2, with TRBD1 matching 8 bases. Per germline, CDR1 MDHEN and CDR2 SYDVKM. The CDR3 runs 15 residues. The junction had 4 bases not matched to a gene; V was cut back by 3 bases and J by 4 bases. The CDR3 region has the DNA TGTGCCAGCAGTTTCAGGGGGCGAGGCACCGGGGAGCTGTTTTTT. Its protein is CASSFRGRGTGELFF.

This sequence joins TRBV28 and TRBJ2-3; the match to TRBD2 covers 8 bases. Germline CDR1 MDHEN, CDR2 SYDVKM. The junction had 9 bases not matched to a gene; V was cut back by 8 bases and J by 5 bases. The CDR3 spans 14 residues. CDR3 residues: CASGYSGDQDTQYF. The CDR3 DNA follows: TGTGCCAGCGGGTATAGCGGGGATCAAGATACGCAGTATTTT. Together with reference TRBV28 and TRBJ2-3, the CDR3 gives the full variable domain: DVKVTQSSRYLVKRTGEKVFLECVQDMDHENMFWYRQDPGLGLRLIYFSYDVKMKEKGDIPEGYSVSREKKERFSLILESASTNQTSMYLCASGYSGDQDTQYFGPGTRLTVL.

This clonotype showed up just a few times. This chain joins TRBV7-3 and TRBJ2-6, with D hard to call. Trimming cost V 2 bases and J 0 bases, with 11 bases left between them. Germline V gives CDR1 SGHTA, CDR2 FQGTGA. This CDR3 has 17 amino acids. This chain's CDR3 is CASSLAGGVSGANVLTF. CDR3 sequence (DNA): TGTGCCAGCAGCTTAGCCGGCGGAGTCTCTGGGGCCAACGTCCTGACTTTC.

This clonotype was found a few times. This chain joins TRBV4-1 and TRBJ1-5; 7 bases agree with TRBD1. Germline V gene sequence: CDR1 MGHRA, CDR2 YSYEKL. With 5 bases clipped from V and 3 bases from J, the junction kept 7 bases outside the gene matches. The CDR3 is made up of 15 amino acids. The CDR3 DNA follows: TGCGCCAGCAGCTCCCGGGACAGCCCCAATCAGCCCCAGCATTTT. Its protein is CASSSRDSPNQPQHF.

This clonotype was recorded a few times. This chain uses TRBV14 with TRBJ2-2; TRBD2 matches 7 bases. Germline V gives CDR1 SGHDN, CDR2 FVKESK. The ends lost 6 bases at V and 6 bases at J; junction bases unmatched: 4. The CDR3 is made up of 13 amino acids. The DNA for the CDR3 is TGTGCCAGCAGTCGGGGGGTCTCCGGGGAGCTGTTTTTT. It specifies CASSRGVSGELFF.